These T cell receptor beta chains were read from a single sample in a study of blood T cell repertoires in COVID-19. Measured with immunoSEQ multiplex PCR; TCRdb has only the in-frame clones, and not every one. The data contain around 470,000 clones, roughly 88% of them seen just once; the ten biggest clones take up more than 0.55%. The sample was PBMCs or T cells enriched from blood (not recorded which). The receptors were gathered from a man younger than 35 who had recovered from COVID-19. Both conserved end residues are part of each CDR3. Fields, in order: V gene, D gene, J gene, clone size, CDR3 DNA, CDR3 protein. A D gene is named only where the DNA matches it firmly. The size field is filled for only some rows; it gives once, few, many or a size class.

V: TRBV15; D: NA; J: TRBJ2-7; size: NA; DNA: TGTGCCACCAGCACCCTACGATCAGACAACGAGCAGTACTTC; CDR3: CATSTLRSDNEQYF
V: TRBV27; D: TRBD1; J: TRBJ1-1; size: once; DNA: TGTGCCAGCAGCGGACAGGGGGCTGGTACTGAAGCTTTCTTT; CDR3: CASSGQGAGTEAFF
V: TRBV25-1; D: TRBD1; J: TRBJ2-7; size: NA; DNA: TGTGCCAGCAGTGAATGGGGGACAGGGGAGCAGATAACCTACGAGCAGTACTTC; CDR3: CASSEWGTGEQITYEQYF
V: TRBV10-3; D: NA; J: TRBJ2-4; size: NA; DNA: TGTGCCATCAGTGCAGGGTTAGACAAAAACATTCAGTACTTC; CDR3: CAISAGLDKNIQYF
V: TRBV19; D: TRBD2; J: TRBJ2-1; size: NA; DNA: TGTGCCAGTAGGGGACTAGCGGGGGACTATGAGCAGTTCTTC; CDR3: CASRGLAGDYEQFF
V: TRBV11-3; D: NA; J: TRBJ2-2; size: NA; DNA: TGTGCCAGCAGCTACGGCACGGGCACCGGGGAGCTGTTTTTT; CDR3: CASSYGTGTGELFF
V: TRBV5-4; D: NA; J: TRBJ1-1; size: NA; DNA: TGTGCCAGCAGTCCGACACGGAACACTGAAGCTTTCTTT; CDR3: CASSPTRNTEAFF
V: TRBV29-1; D: NA; J: TRBJ1-1; size: NA; DNA: TGCAGCGCTGACACAAATTGGAACACTGAAGCTTTCTTT; CDR3: CSADTNWNTEAFF
V: TRBV11-1; D: NA; J: TRBJ2-7; size: once; DNA: TGTGCCAGCAGTTCGGGACTTTCCTACGAGCAGTACTTC; CDR3: CASSSGLSYEQYF
V: TRBV21-1; D: NA; J: TRBJ2-1; size: NA; DNA: TGTGCCAGCAGCAACCGACCGACTAGCGGGGATAACAATGAGCAGTTCTTC; CDR3: CASSNRPTSGDNNEQFF
V: TRBV6-5; D: NA; J: TRBJ1-1; size: NA; DNA: TGTGCCAGCAGTACACAGGGTCTGAACACTGAAGCTTTCTTT; CDR3: CASSTQGLNTEAFF
V: TRBV5-1; D: TRBD2; J: TRBJ2-7; size: NA; DNA: TGCGCCAGCAGCAACCTGGTAGGGGCTAGCGGAGTCTACGAGCAGTACTTC; CDR3: CASSNLVGASGVYEQYF
V: TRBV3-1/TRBV3-2; D: TRBD2; J: TRBJ2-1; size: few; DNA: TGTGCCAGCAGCCAGCAGCGGGAAGGGGTGCAGTTCTTC; CDR3: CASSQQREGVQFF
V: TRBV7-4; D: TRBD1; J: TRBJ1-5; size: NA; DNA: TGTGCCAGCAGACGGACAGGGGGCACTCAGCCCCAGCATTTT; CDR3: CASRRTGGTQPQHF
V: TRBV13; D: NA; J: TRBJ1-1; size: NA; DNA: TGTGCCAGCAGCTACAGCATGAACACTGAAGCTTTCTTT; CDR3: CASSYSMNTEAFF
V: TRBV7-9; D: NA; J: TRBJ2-7; size: NA; DNA: TGTGCCAGCAGCTTGACGGGAGACTACGAGCAGTACTTC; CDR3: CASSLTGDYEQYF
V: TRBV11-2; D: TRBD1; J: TRBJ2-7; size: NA; DNA: TGTGCCAGCAGCTTAGCCCTGGACAGGGAGTGCTTC; CDR3: CASSLALDRECF
V: TRBV27; D: TRBD1; J: TRBJ2-7; size: NA; DNA: TGTGCCAGCAGTAGACAGGGAGTCTACGAGCAGTACTTC; CDR3: CASSRQGVYEQYF
V: TRBV3-1/TRBV3-2; D: NA; J: TRBJ1-2; size: NA; DNA: TGTGCCAGCAGCCAAGATAAGGTTTTGAGGGACTACACCTTC; CDR3: CASSQDKVLRDYTF
V: TRBV7-6; D: TRBD1; J: TRBJ1-6; size: NA; DNA: TGTGCCAGCAGCACGCAGGGGGTCGGTAATTCACCCCTCCACTTT; CDR3: CASSTQGVGNSPLHF
V: TRBV2; D: NA; J: TRBJ2-3; size: NA; DNA: TGTGCCAGCAGTGAAATACTCGCGGGAGATACGCAGTATTTT; CDR3: CASSEILAGDTQYF
V: TRBV7-6; D: NA; J: TRBJ2-2; size: NA; DNA: TGTGCCAGTGTGGGCAGGGGGAACACCGGGGAGCTGTTTTTT; CDR3: CASVGRGNTGELFF
V: TRBV7-8; D: TRBD1; J: TRBJ2-1; size: NA; DNA: TGTGCCAGCAGCTTAGTCCGAGGGGGCCACAATGAGCAGTTCTTC; CDR3: CASSLVRGGHNEQFF
V: TRBV27; D: NA; J: TRBJ1-5; size: NA; DNA: TGTGCCAGCAGTCCAGGTGCAGGGGCAAATCAGCCCCAGCATTTT; CDR3: CASSPGAGANQPQHF
V: TRBV5-5; D: NA; J: TRBJ2-1; size: NA; DNA: TGTGCCAGCAGCTTGGACATGTCCCGCAATGAGCAGTTCTTC; CDR3: CASSLDMSRNEQFF
V: TRBV5-1; D: TRBD1; J: TRBJ1-1; size: NA; DNA: TGCGCCAGCAGCTCAGGGACAGGTGAAAGTGAAGCTTTCTTT; CDR3: CASSSGTGESEAFF
V: TRBV5-6; D: NA; J: TRBJ1-4; size: NA; DNA: TGTGCCAGCAGCTTGGGTTGGGGAGAGGGTGAAAAACTGTTTTTT; CDR3: CASSLGWGEGEKLFF
V: TRBV7-2; D: NA; J: TRBJ1-1; size: NA; DNA: TGTGCCAGCAGCTTAAGCCGTTTCACTGAAGCTTTCTTT; CDR3: CASSLSRFTEAFF
V: TRBV5-1; D: NA; J: TRBJ1-1; size: NA; DNA: TGCGCCAGCAGCGTCAGGGAGGGGGACACTGAAGCTTTCTTT; CDR3: CASSVREGDTEAFF
V: TRBV5-1; D: NA; J: TRBJ1-2; size: NA; DNA: TGCGCCAGCAGCTTGGCAGGTTCCCATGGCTACACCTTC; CDR3: CASSLAGSHGYTF
V: TRBV7-2; D: TRBD2; J: TRBJ2-4; size: NA; DNA: TGTGCCAGCAGCGCGACTAGCGGGAGTTTCATTCAGTACTTC; CDR3: CASSATSGSFIQYF
V: TRBV12-3/TRBV12-4; D: NA; J: TRBJ2-1; size: NA; DNA: TGTGCCAGCAGGTACCGCCGGACAAGTGAGCAGTTCTTC; CDR3: CASRYRRTSEQFF
V: TRBV27; D: NA; J: TRBJ1-1; size: NA; DNA: TGTGCCAGCAGTTTACGGTGGGGGCTGAACACTGAAGCTTTCTTT; CDR3: CASSLRWGLNTEAFF